This T cell receptor (beta chain) comes out of a study of T cells after somatic rescue of genetic block. The germline V gene encodes CDR1 LNHDA and CDR2 SQIVND (reference sequence). Trimming pared 3 bases from V and 0 bases from J, leaving 9 bases between. There are 15 residues in the CDR3. Sequencing used immunoSEQ multiplex PCR; TCRdb keeps in-frame clones, though not all of them. The sample yields 45,000 to 55,000 clones, about 96% seen once. Sample: peripheral blood mononuclear cells (PBMCs). The chain employs TRBV19 and TRBJ2-4; D is uncertain. This receptor was identified in a child younger than two. The CDR3 loop reads CASSIGRLAKNIQYF. CDR3 coding DNA: TGTGCCAGTAGTATCGGCAGGTTAGCCAAAAACATTCAGTACTTC.